The T cell receptor beta chain described here comes from a study of T cell repertoires in cytomegalovirus infection. Points from the study as a whole: The study found HLA-C-restricted CMV-specific TCR beta clonotypes dominating the ex vivo response.

Germline lookup yields CDR1 LNHDA and CDR2 SQIVND (reference sequence). The CDR3 contains 12 residues. In TCRdb, the reads were re-called with MiXCR into one record per CDR3 protein. Counted here are 560,000 or so distinct CDR3 sequences, more than 15% occurring once; the ten biggest clones make up roughly a quarter. This clonotype was detected only a few times. Its antigen remains unidentified. The sequencing sample was made of CD8+ T cells from PBMCs. The source of this sequence is a human donor in good health (CMV status not recorded). Some clones in this sample may be carry-over from other donors' samples. This chain links TRBV19 with TRBJ2-1, with unresolved D. CDR3 coding DNA: TGTGCGGTAGGGCTCGCCGACAATGAGCAGTTCTTC. It codes for CAVGLADNEQFF.